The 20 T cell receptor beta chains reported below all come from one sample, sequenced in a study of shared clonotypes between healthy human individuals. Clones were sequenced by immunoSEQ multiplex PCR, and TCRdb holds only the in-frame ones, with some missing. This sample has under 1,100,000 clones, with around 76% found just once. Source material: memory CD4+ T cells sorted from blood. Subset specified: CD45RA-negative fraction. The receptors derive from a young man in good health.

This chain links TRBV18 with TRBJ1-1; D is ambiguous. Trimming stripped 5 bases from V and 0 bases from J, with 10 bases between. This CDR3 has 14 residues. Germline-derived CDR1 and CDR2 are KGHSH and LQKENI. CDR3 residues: CASSLVGMNTEAFF. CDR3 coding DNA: TGTGCCAGCTCATTGGTAGGGATGAACACTGAAGCTTTCTTT.

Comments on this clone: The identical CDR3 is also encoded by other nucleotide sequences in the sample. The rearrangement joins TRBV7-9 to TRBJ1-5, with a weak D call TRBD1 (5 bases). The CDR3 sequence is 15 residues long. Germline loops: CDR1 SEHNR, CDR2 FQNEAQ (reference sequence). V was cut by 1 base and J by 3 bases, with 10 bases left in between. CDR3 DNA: TGTGCCAGCAGCTTAGGGGGGTCCGCCAATCAGCCCCAGCATTTT. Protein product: CASSLGGSANQPQHF.

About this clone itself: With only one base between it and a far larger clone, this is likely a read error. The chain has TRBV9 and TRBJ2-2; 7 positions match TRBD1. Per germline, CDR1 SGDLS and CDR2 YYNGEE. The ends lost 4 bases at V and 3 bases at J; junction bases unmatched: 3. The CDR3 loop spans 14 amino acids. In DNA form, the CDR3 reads TGTGCCAGCAGCCCCCAGGGGGACACCGGGGAGCTGTTTTTT. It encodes CASSPQGDTGELFF.

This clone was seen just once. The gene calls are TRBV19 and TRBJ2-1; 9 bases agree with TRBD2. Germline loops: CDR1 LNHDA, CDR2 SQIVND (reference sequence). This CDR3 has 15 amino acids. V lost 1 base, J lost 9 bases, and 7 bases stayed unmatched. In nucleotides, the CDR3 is TGTGCCAGTAGTATAGGGCCTGTGACTAGCGGTGAGCAGTTCTTC. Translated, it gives CASSIGPVTSGEQFF.

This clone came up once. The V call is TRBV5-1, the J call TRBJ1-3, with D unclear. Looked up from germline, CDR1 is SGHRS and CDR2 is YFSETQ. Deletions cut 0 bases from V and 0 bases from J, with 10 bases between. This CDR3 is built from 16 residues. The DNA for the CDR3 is TGCGCCAGCAGCTTGGCTGCGACGGTCTCTGGAAACACCATATATTTT. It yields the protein CASSLAATVSGNTIYF.

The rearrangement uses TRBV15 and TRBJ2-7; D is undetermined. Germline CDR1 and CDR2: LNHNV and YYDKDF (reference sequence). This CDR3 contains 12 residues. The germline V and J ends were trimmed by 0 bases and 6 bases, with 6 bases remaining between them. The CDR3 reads CATSRDYGEQYF. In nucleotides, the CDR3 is TGTGCCACCAGCAGAGATTATGGCGAGCAGTACTTC.

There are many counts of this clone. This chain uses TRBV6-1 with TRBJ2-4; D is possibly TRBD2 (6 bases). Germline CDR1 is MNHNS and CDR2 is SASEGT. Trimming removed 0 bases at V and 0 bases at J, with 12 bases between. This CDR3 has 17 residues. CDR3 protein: CASSEALRELAKNIQYF. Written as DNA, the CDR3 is TGTGCCAGCAGTGAAGCGCTTCGGGAGCTAGCCAAAAACATTCAGTACTTC.

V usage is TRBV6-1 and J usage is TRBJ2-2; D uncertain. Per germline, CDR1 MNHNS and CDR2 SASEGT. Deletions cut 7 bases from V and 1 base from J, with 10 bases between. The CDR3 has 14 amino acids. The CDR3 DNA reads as TGTGCCAGCATTCGGTCCGGGAACACCGGGGAGCTGTTTTTT. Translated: CASIRSGNTGELFF.

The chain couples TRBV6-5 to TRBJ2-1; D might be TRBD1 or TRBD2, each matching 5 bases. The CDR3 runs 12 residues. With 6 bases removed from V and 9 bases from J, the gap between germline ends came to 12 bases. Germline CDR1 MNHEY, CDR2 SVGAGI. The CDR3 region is CASSQRGAEQFF. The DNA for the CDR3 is TGTGCCAGCAGCCAGAGGGGTGCTGAGCAGTTCTTC.

CDR3 sequence reads: CASGRGYTDTQYF. CDR3 sequence (DNA): TGTGCCAGCGGACGGGGATACACAGATACGCAGTATTTT. This chain connects TRBV2 to TRBJ2-3; tentatively, D is TRBD2 (5 bases). V was shortened by 8 bases and J by 2 bases, with 11 bases between the two germline ends. CDR1 and CDR2 (germline): SNHLY, FYNNEI. The CDR3 length is 13 residues.

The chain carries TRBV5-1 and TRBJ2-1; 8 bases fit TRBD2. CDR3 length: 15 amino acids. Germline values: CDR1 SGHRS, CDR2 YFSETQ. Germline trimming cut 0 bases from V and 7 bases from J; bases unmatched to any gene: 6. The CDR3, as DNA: TGCGCCAGCAGCTTGGTCAGCGGGAGTCGGAATGAGCAGTTCTTC. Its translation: CASSLVSGSRNEQFF.

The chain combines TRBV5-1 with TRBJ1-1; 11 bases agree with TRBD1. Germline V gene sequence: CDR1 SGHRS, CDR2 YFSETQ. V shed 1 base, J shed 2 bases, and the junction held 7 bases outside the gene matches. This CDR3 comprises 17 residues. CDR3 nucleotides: TGCGCCAGCAGCTTGTTAGGGACAGGGGGGTATAACACTGAAGCTTTCTTT. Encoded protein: CASSLLGTGGYNTEAFF.

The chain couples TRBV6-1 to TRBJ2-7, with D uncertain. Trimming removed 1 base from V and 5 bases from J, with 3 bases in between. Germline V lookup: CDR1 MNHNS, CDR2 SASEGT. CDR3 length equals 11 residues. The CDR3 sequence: CASSEVNEQYF. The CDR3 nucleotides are TGTGCCAGCAGTGAAGTAAACGAGCAGTACTTC.

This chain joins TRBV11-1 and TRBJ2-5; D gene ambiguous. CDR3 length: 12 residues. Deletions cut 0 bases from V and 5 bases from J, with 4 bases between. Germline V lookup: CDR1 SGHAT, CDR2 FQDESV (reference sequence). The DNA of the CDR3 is TGTGCCAGCAGCTTAGCTGGGGAGACCCAGTACTTC. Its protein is CASSLAGETQYF.

The DNA for the CDR3 is TGTGCCAGCAGCCCCGGCGGTCAGGGGTTTAACTATGGCTACACCTTC. Its translation is CASSPGGQGFNYGYTF. The chain joins TRBV7-2 to TRBJ1-2; D is perhaps TRBD1 (6 bases). CDR3 length equals 16 residues. V lost 5 bases and J lost 1, with 17 bases in between. Germline V gives CDR1 SGHTA, CDR2 FQGNSA.

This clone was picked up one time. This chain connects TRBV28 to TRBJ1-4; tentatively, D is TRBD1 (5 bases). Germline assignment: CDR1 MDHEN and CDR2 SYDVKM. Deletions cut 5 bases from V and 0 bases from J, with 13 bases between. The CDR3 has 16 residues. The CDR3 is CASSKLGGATNEKLFF. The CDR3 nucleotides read TGTGCCAGCAGTAAACTTGGGGGGGCAACTAATGAAAAACTGTTTTTT.

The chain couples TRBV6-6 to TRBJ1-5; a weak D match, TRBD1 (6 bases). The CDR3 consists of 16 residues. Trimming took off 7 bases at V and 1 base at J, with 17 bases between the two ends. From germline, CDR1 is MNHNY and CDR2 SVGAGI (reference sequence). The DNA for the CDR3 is TGTGCCAGCATTCAGACAGTGGGGGCAAGCAATCAGCCCCAGCATTTT. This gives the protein CASIQTVGASNQPQHF.

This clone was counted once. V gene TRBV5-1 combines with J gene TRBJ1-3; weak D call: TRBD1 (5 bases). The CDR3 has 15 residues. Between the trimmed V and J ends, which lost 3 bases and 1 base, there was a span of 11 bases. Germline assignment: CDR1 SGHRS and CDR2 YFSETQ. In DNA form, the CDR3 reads TGCGCCAGCAGCTGGCAGCCAGGGTCTGGAAACACCATATATTTT. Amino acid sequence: CASSWQPGSGNTIYF.

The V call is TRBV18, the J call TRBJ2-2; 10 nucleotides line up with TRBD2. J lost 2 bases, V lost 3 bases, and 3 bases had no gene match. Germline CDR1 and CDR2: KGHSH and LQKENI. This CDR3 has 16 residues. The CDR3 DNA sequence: TGTGCCAGCTCACCGTGGACTAGCGGAAACACCGGGGAGCTGTTTTTT. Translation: CASSPWTSGNTGELFF.

The CDR3 nucleotides read TGTGCCAGCAGCTTAGAGGGTCAGGGTTCGAGATACAATGAGCAGTTCTTC. Its translation is CASSLEGQGSRYNEQFF. The chain combines TRBV13 with TRBJ2-1, with D tentatively TRBD1 (5 bases). Trimming shortened V by 1 base and J by 4 bases, and 17 bases separated the two germline ends. Germline assignment: CDR1 PRHDT and CDR2 FYEKMQ (reference sequence). CDR3 length: 17 amino acids.